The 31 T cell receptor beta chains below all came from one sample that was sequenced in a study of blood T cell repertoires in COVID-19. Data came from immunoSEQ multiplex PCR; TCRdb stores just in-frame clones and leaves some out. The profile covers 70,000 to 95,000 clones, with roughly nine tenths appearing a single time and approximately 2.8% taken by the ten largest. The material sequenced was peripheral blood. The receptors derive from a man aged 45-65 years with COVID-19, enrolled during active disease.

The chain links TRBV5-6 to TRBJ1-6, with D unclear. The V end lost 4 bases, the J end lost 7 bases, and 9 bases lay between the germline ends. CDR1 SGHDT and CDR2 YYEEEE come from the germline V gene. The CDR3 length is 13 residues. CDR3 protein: CASSRRTNSPLHF. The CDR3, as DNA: TGTGCCAGCAGCCGGAGGACCAATTCACCCCTCCACTTT.

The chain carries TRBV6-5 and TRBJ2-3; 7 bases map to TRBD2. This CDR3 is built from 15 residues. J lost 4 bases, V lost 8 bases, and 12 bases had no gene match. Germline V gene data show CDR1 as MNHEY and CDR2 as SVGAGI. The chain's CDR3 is CASEERGSGPDTQYF. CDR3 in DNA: TGTGCCAGCGAGGAGCGGGGTTCGGGGCCAGATACGCAGTATTTT.

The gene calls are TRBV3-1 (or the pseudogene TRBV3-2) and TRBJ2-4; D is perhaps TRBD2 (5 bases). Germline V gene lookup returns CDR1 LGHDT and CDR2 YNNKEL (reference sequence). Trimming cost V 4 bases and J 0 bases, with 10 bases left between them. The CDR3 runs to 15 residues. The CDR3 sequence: CASSRGYLAKNIQYF. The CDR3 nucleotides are TGTGCCAGCAGCCGAGGGTACCTAGCCAAAAACATTCAGTACTTC.

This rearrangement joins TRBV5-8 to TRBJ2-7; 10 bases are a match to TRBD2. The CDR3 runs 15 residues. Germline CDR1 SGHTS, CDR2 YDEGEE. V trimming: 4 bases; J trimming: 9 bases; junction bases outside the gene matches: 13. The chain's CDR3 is CASSPLPLAGAVQYV. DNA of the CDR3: TGTGCCAGCAGCCCCCTTCCTCTAGCGGGAGCTGTGCAGTACGTC.

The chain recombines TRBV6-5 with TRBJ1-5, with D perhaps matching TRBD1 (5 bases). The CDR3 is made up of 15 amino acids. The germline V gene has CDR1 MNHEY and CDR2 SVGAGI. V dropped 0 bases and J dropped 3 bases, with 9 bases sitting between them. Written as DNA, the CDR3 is TGTGCCAGCAGTTACTCGCGGGGGGACAATCAGCCCCAGCATTTT. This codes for CASSYSRGDNQPQHF.

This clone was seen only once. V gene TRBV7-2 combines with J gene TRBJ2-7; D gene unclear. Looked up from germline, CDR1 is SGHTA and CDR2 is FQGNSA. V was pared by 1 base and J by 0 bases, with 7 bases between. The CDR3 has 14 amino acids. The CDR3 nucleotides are TGTGCCAGCAGCTTAGTGGTCAGCTCCTACGAGCAGTACTTC. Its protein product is CASSLVVSSYEQYF.

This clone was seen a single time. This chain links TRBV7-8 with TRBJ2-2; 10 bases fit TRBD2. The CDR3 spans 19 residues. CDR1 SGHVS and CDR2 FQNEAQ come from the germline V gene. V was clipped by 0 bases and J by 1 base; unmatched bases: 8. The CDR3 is CASSLAALAGVLNTGELFF. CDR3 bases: TGTGCCAGCAGCTTAGCGGCGCTAGCGGGAGTTCTGAACACCGGGGAGCTGTTTTTT.

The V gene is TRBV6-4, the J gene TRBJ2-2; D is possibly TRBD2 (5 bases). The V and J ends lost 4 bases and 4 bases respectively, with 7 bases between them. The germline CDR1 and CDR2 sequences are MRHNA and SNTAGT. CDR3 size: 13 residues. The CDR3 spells CASSAGITGELFF. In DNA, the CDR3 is TGTGCCAGCAGTGCGGGAATCACCGGGGAGCTGTTTTTT.

The chain's CDR3 is CASSLEFTGELFF. In DNA, the CDR3 is TGTGCCAGCAGTCTTGAGTTCACCGGGGAGCTGTTTTTT. The genes are TRBV6-6 and TRBJ2-2; D gene ambiguous. Germline V lookup: CDR1 MNHNY, CDR2 SVGAGI (reference sequence). V was shortened by 5 bases and J by 4 bases, with 8 bases between the two germline ends. The CDR3 spans 13 residues.

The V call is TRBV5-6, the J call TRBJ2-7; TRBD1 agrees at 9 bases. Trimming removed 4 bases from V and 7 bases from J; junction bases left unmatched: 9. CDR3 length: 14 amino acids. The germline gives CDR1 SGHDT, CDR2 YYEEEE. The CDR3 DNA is TGTGCCAGCAGCATCAACAGGGGGCAGGGGGAGCAGTACTTC. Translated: CASSINRGQGEQYF.

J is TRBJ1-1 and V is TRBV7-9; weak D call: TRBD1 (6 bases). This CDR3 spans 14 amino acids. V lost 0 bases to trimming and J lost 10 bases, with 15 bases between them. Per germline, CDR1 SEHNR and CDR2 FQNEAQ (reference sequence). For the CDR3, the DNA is TGTGCCAGCAGCTTAGCAGGGGGTGACATCAGAGCTTTCTTT. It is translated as CASSLAGGDIRAFF.

The CDR3 is CASRRTGGVSPLHF. DNA of the CDR3: TGTGCCAGTCGACGAACAGGGGGCGTTTCACCCCTCCACTTT. The chain joins TRBV19 to TRBJ1-6, with 9 bases matching TRBD1. J was trimmed by 9 bases and V by 8 bases; bases with no gene match: 8. Germline CDR1 and CDR2: LNHDA and SQIVND (reference sequence). The CDR3 is made up of 14 amino acids.

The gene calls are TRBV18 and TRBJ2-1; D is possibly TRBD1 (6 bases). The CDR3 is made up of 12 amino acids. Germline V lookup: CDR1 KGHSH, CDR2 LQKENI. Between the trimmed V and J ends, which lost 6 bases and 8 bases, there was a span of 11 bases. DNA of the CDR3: TGTGCCAGCTCCAGGGGTTCGCATGAGCAGTTCTTC. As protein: CASSRGSHEQFF.

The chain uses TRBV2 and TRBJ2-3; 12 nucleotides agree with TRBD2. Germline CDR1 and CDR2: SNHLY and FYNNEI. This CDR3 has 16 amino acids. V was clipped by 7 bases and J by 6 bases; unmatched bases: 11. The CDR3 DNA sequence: TGTGCCAGCATGAGGTTGGCTAGCGGGAGGGCGGATACGCAGTATTTT. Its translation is CASMRLASGRADTQYF.

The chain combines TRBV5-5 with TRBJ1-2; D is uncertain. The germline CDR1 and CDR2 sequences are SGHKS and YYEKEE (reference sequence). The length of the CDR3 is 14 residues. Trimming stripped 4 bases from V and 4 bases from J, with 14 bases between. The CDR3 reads CASSTGLFLYGYTF. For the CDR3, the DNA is TGTGCCAGCAGCACGGGTCTATTCCTCTATGGCTACACCTTC. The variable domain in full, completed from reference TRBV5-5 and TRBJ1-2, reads DAGVTQSPTHLIKTRGQQVTLRCSPISGHKSVSWYQQVLGQGPQFIFQYYEKEERGRGNFPDRFSARQFPNYSSELNVNALLLGDSALYLCASSTGLFLYGYTFGSGTRLTVV.

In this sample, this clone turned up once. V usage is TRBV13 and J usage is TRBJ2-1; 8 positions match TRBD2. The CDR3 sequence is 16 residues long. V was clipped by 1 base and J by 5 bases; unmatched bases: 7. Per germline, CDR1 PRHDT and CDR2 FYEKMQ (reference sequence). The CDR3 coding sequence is TGTGCCAGCAGCTTAGATCTGGGACTAGGAAACAATGAGCAGTTCTTC. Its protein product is CASSLDLGLGNNEQFF.

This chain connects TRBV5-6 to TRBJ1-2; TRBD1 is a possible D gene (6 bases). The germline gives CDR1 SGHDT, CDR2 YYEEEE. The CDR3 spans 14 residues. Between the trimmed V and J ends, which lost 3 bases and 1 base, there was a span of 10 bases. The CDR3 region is CASSWTANNYGYTF. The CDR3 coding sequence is TGTGCCAGCAGCTGGACAGCGAATAACTATGGCTACACCTTC. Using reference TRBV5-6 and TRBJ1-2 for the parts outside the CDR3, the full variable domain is DAGVTQSPTHLIKTRGQQVTLRCSPKSGHDTVSWYQQALGQGPQFIFQYYEEEERQRGNFPDRFSGHQFPNYSSELNVNALLLGDSALYLCASSWTANNYGYTFGSGTRLTVV.

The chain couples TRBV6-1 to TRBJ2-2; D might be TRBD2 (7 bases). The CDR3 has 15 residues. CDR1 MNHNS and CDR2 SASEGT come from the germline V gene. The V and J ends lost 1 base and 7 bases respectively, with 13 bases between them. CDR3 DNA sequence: TGTGCCAGCAGTGAAGTTAGGGGGGGCGGCGGGGAGCTGTTTTTT. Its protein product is CASSEVRGGGGELFF.

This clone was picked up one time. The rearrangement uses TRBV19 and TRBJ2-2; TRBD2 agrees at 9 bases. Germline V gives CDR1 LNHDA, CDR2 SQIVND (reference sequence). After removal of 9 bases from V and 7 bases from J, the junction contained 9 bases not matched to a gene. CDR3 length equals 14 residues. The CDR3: CASPAGGPNGELFF. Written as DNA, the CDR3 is TGTGCCAGCCCAGCGGGAGGCCCGAACGGGGAGCTGTTTTTT. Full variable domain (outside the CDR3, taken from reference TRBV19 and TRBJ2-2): DGGITQSPKYLFRKEGQNVTLSCEQNLNHDAMYWYRQDPGQGLRLIYYSQIVNDFQKGDIAEGYSVSREKKESFPLTVTSAQKNPTAFYLCASPAGGPNGELFFGEGSRLTVL.

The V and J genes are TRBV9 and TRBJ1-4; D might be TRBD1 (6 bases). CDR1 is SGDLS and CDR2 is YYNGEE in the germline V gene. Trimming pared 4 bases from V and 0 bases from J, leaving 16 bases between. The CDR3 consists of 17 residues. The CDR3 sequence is CASSPRGGVATNEKLFF. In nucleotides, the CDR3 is TGTGCCAGCAGCCCCCGCGGGGGCGTTGCAACTAATGAAAAACTGTTTTTT. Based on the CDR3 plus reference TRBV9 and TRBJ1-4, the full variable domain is DSGVTQTPKHLITATGQRVTLRCSPRSGDLSVYWYQQSLDQGLQFLIQYYNGEERAKGNILERFSAQQFPDLHSELNLSSLELGDSALYFCASSPRGGVATNEKLFFGSGTQLSVL.

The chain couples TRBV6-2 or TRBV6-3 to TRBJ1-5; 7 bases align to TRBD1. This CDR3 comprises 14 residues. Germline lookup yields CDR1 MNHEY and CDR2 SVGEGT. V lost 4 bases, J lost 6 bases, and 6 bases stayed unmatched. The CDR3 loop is CASSSTGTGQPQHF. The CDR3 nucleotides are TGTGCCAGCAGTTCGACAGGGACGGGTCAGCCCCAGCATTTT.

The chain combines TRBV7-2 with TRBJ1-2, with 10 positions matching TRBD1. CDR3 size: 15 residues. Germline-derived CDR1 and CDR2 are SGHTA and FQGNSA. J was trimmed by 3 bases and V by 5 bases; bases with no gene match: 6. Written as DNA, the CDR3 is TGTGCCAGCAGCGGGGGACAGGGGCTTTACTATGGCTACACCTTC. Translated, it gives CASSGGQGLYYGYTF.

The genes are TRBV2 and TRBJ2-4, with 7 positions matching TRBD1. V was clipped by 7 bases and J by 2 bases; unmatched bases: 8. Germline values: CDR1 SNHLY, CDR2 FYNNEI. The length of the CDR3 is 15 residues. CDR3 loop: CASIRDSQTKNIQYF. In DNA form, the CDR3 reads TGTGCCAGCATCCGGGACAGCCAAACCAAAAACATTCAGTACTTC.

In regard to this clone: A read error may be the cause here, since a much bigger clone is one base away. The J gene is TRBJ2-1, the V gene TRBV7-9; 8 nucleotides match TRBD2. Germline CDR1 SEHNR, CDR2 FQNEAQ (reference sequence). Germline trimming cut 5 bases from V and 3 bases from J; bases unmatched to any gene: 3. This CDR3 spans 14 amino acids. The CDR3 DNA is TGTGCCAGCAGCCTTAGCGGGGACTACAATGAGCAGTTCTTC. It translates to CASSLSGDYNEQFF.

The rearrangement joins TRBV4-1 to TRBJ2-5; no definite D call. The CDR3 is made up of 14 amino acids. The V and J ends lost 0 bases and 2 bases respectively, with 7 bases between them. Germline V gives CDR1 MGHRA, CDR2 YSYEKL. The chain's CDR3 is CASSQDRRQETQYF. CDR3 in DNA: TGCGCCAGCAGCCAAGATCGGCGGCAAGAGACCCAGTACTTC.

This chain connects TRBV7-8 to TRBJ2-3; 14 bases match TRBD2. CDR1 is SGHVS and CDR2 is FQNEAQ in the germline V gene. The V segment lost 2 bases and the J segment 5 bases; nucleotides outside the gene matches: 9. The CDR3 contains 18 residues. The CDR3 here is CASSLSTSGRALVDTQYF. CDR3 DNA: TGTGCCAGCAGCTTATCGACTAGCGGGAGGGCCCTAGTAGATACGCAGTATTTT.

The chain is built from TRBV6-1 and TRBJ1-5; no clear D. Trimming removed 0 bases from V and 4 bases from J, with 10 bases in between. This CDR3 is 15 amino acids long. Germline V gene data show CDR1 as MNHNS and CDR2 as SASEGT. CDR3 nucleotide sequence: TGTGCCAGCAGTGAAGCCGAAACGGGGAATCAGCCCCAGCATTTT. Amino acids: CASSEAETGNQPQHF.

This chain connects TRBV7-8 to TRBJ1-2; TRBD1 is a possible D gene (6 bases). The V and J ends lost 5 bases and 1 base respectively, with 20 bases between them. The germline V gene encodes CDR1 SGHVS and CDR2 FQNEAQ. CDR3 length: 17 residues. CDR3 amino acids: CASSPLGGDNINYGYTF. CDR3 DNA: TGTGCCAGCAGCCCCCTAGGGGGGGACAACATTAACTATGGCTACACCTTC. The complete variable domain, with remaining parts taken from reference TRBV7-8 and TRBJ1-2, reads GAGVSQSPRYKVAKRGQDVALRCDPISGHVSLFWYQQALGQGPEFLTYFQNEAQLDKSGLPSDRFFAERPEGSVSTLKIQRTQQEDSAVYLCASSPLGGDNINYGYTFGSGTRLTVV.

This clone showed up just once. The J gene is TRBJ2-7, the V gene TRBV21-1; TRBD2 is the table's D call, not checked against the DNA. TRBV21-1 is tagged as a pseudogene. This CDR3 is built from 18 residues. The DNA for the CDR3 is TGTGCCAGCAGCACACGACAGGGACAGCGGGAGAAGTCCTACGAGCAGTACGTC. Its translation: CASSTRQGQREKSYEQYV.

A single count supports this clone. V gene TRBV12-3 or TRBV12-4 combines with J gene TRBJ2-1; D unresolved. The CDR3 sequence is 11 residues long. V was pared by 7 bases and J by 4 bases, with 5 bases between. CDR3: CASKQYNEQFF. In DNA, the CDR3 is TGTGCCAGCAAGCAATACAATGAGCAGTTCTTC.

CDR3 in DNA: TGCGCCAGCAGCAACACGGGGGTCGAGACCCAGTACTTC. This sequence encodes CASSNTGVETQYF. The chain recombines TRBV4-1 with TRBJ2-5; possibly TRBD2 for D (6 bases). Germline V lookup: CDR1 MGHRA, CDR2 YSYEKL. The CDR3 loop spans 13 amino acids. V dropped 5 bases and J dropped 5 bases, with 12 bases sitting between them.